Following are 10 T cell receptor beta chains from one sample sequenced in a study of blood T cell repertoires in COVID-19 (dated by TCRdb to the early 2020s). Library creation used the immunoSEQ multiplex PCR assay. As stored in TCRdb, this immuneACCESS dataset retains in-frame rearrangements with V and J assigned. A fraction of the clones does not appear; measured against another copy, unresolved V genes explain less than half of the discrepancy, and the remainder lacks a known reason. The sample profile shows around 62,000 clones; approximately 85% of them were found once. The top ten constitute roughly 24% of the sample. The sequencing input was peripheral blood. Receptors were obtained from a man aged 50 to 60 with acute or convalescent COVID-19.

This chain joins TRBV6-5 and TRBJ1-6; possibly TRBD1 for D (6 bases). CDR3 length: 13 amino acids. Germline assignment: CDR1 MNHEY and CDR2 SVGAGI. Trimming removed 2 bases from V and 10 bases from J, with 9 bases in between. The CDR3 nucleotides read TGTGCCAGCAGTTACGAAGGGGGATCACCCCTCCACTTT. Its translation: CASSYEGGSPLHF.

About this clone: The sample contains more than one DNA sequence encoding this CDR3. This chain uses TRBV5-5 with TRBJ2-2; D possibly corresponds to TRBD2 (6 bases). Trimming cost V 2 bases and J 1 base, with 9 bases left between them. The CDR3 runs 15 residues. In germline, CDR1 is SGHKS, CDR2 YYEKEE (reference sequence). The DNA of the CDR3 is TGTGCCAGCAGCTTTGGGGGAGGGAACACCGGGGAGCTGTTTTTT. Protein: CASSFGGGNTGELFF.

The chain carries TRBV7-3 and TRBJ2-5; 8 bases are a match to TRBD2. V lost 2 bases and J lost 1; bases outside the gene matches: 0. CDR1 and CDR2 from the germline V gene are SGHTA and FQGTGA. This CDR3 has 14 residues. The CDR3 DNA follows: TGTGCCAGCAGCTTAGCGGGGGGCCAAGAGACCCAGTACTTC. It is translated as CASSLAGGQETQYF.

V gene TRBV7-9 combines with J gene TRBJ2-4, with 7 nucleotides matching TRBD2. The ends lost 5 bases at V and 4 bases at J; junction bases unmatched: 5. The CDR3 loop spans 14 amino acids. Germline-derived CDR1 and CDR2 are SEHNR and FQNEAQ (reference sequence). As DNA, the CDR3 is TGTGCCAGCAGCGGCACTAGCGCTAAAAACATTCAGTACTTC. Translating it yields CASSGTSAKNIQYF. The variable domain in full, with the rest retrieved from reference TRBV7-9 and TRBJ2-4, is DTGVSQNPRHKITKRGQNVTFRCDPISEHNRLYWYRQTLGQGPEFLTYFQNEAQLEKSRLLSDRFSAERPKGSFSTLEIQRTEQGDSAMYLCASSGTSAKNIQYFGAGTRLSVL.

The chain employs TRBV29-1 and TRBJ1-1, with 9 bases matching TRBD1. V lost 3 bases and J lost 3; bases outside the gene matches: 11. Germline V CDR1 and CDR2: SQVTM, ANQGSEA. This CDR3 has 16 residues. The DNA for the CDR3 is TGCAGCGTTGAGGGGGTAACAGGGGGCATGGACACTGAAGCTTTCTTT. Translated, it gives CSVEGVTGGMDTEAFF. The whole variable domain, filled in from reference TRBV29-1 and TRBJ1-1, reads SAVISQKPSRDICQRGTSLTIQCQVDSQVTMMFWYRQQPGQSLTLIATANQGSEATYESGFVIDKFPISRPNLTFSTLTVSNMSPEDSSIYLCSVEGVTGGMDTEAFFGQGTRLTVV.

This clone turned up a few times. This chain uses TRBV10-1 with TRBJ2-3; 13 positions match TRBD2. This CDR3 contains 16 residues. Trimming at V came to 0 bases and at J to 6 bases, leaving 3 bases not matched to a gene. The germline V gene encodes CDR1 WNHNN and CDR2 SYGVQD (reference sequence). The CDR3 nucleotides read TGCGCCAGCAGTGAGTCGACTAGCGGGGGGCAGGATACGCAGTATTTT. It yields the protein CASSESTSGGQDTQYF.

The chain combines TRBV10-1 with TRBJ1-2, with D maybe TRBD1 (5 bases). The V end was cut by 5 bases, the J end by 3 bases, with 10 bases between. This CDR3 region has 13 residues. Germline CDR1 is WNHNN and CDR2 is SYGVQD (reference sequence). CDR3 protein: CASSPGLHYGYTF. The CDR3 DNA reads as TGCGCCAGCAGTCCGGGACTCCACTATGGCTACACCTTC.

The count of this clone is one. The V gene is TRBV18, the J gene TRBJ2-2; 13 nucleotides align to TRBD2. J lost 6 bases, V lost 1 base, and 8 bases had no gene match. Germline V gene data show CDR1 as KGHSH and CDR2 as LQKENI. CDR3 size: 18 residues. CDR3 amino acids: CASSPLTSGGALSGELFF. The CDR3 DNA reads TGTGCCAGCTCACCACTCACTAGCGGGGGGGCCCTCTCCGGGGAGCTGTTTTTT.

Here the CDR3 reads CASSISGVNTGELFF. The CDR3 coding sequence is TGTGCCAGTAGTATATCGGGGGTGAACACCGGGGAGCTGTTTTTT. The rearrangement uses TRBV19 and TRBJ2-2; D is possibly TRBD2 (6 bases). The CDR3 length is 15 residues. Looked up from germline, CDR1 is LNHDA and CDR2 is SQIVND (reference sequence). The V gene lost 2 bases and the J gene lost 1 base, with 8 bases spanning the gap.

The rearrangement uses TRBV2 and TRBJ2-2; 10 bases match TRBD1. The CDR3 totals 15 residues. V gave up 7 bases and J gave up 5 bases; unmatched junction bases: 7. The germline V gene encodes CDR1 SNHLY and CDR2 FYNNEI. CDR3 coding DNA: TGTGCCAGCATAGGGACAGGGGAAGAAACCGGGGAGCTGTTTTTT. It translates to CASIGTGEETGELFF.